This is a list of T cell receptor beta chains from one sample in a study of cytomegalovirus exposure and HLA in healthy donors. Produced via immunoSEQ multiplex PCR; TCRdb's table is partial and in-frame only. The table lists more than 110,000 clones, 75% to 85% of them singletons, with around 3.1% in the top ten. Material for sequencing was PBMCs. All receptors derive from a female donor in good health and CMV-seronegative. Each CDR3 is given with its conserved first and last residue. D genes are given only for firm matches. Part of the rows lack a size; the others show once, few, many or a class for expanded clones.

. | TRBJ1-3 | 16 | . | TRBV30 | TGTGCCTGGAACGAGAACGTCCCGATCTCTGGAAACACCATATATTTT | CAWNENVPISGNTIYF
. | TRBJ1-2 | 17 | TRBD1 | TRBV2 | TGTGCCAGCAGTGACACCGCACGACAGGGGGCGACCTATGGCTACACCTTC | CASSDTARQGATYGYTF
. | TRBJ2-3 | 18 | . | TRBV7-2 | TGTGCCAGCAGCTTGGCGCGGAACTCACAGGGATCGACAGATACGCAGTATTTT | CASSLARNSQGSTDTQYF
once | TRBJ1-2 | 15 | . | TRBV15 | TGTGCCACCAGCAGAGATCTGGGGGGAAAGGGTGGCTACACCTTC | CATSRDLGGKGGYTF
. | TRBJ1-4 | 14 | . | TRBV27 | TGTGCCAGCAGTTTATTCGGGGGGGGTTCTAAACTGTTTTTT | CASSLFGGGSKLFF
. | TRBJ1-6 | 13 | . | TRBV18 | TGTGCCAGCTCACCCGGGAGCAATTCACCCCTCCACTTT | CASSPGSNSPLHF
. | TRBJ2-1 | 16 | . | TRBV10-3 | TGTGCCATCAGTGAGATGGGAGATTCCTCTGGGAATGAGCAGTTCTTC | CAISEMGDSSGNEQFF
. | TRBJ2-4 | 15 | TRBD1 | TRBV5-4 | TGTGCCAGCAGCGTAGGCAGGGACAGAAAAAACATTCAGTACTTC | CASSVGRDRKNIQYF
few | TRBJ2-1 | 15 | TRBD2 | TRBV4-3 | TGCGCCAGCAGCCCGTTAGCGGGGGGGCGCAATGAGCAGTTCTTC | CASSPLAGGRNEQFF
once | TRBJ2-7 | 14 | . | TRBV28 | TGTGCCAGCAGTGGAGCTGCTAGTCTCTACGAGCAGTACTTC | CASSGAASLYEQYF
. | TRBJ2-7 | 14 | TRBD1 | TRBV29-1 | TGCAGCGTTTATTCGGGACAGGGCCCAGGGGAGCAGTACTTC | CSVYSGQGPGEQYF